Below, 10 T cell receptor beta chains from the same sample are listed, as sequenced in a study of human T cells and chemical hapten exposure. Time point meaning: patch test 3, about 24 weeks after DPC sensitization. Treatment in this sample: therapeutic diphenylcyclopropenone sensitization with weekly scalp DPC. In TCRdb, the RACE reads were re-called with MiXCR into one record per CDR3 protein. The repertoire holds more than 95,000 distinct CDR3 sequences, with 30% to 35% as singletons. This material consisted of whole blood, taken in connection with sensitization to the hapten diphenylcyclopropenone (DPC). These receptors were collected from a man aged 40-49 years with alopecia areata. Some clones in this sample may be carry-over from other donors' samples.

The gene calls are TRBV5-1 and TRBJ1-5; D is ambiguous. The germline gives CDR1 SGHRS, CDR2 YFSETQ. The CDR3 sequence is 14 residues long. V dropped 0 bases and J dropped 1 base, with 5 bases sitting between them. This chain's CDR3 is CASSLGQSNQPQHF. DNA of the CDR3: TGCGCCAGCAGCTTGGGGCAGAGCAATCAGCCCCAGCATTTT. Variable domain in full (rest from reference TRBV5-1 and TRBJ1-5): KAGVTQTPRYLIKTRGQQVTLSCSPISGHRSVSWYQQTPGQGLQFLFEYFSETQRNKGNFPGRFSGRQFSNSRSEMNVSTLELGDSALYLCASSLGQSNQPQHFGDGTRLSIL.

The chain uses TRBV29-1 and TRBJ2-2; tentative D call: TRBD1 (5 bases). The germline CDR1 and CDR2 sequences are SQVTM and ANQGSEA. This CDR3 has 15 residues. Trimming took 2 bases from V and 6 from J, leaving 16 bases between them. DNA for the CDR3: TGCAGCGTTGAACTGCCCCAGGGATACCCCGGGGAGCTGTTTTTT. The encoded protein is CSVELPQGYPGELFF.

This chain connects TRBV6-2 or TRBV6-3 to TRBJ2-6; D is undetermined. The CDR3 is 17 residues long. The V gene's germline CDR1 is MNHEY and CDR2 SVGEGT. V was clipped by 6 bases and J by 0 bases, with 15 bases between them. The CDR3 sequence: CASSPETGISGANVLTF. CDR3 coding DNA: TGTGCCAGCAGCCCCGAGACTGGAATCTCTGGGGCCAACGTCCTGACTTTC.

This clonotype was seen only a few times. The chain is built from TRBV7-2 and TRBJ2-3; D perhaps matches TRBD1 (6 bases). There are 15 residues in the CDR3. Germline V gives CDR1 SGHTA, CDR2 FQGNSA. V was clipped by 3 bases and J by 6 bases, with 16 bases between them. CDR3 sequence: CASSFGQRPQDTQYF. CDR3 in DNA: TGTGCCAGCAGCTTCGGACAGCGACCCCAGGATACGCAGTATTTT.

This sequence joins TRBV20-1 and TRBJ2-7; weak D call: TRBD1 (7 bases). The V end was cut by 5 bases, the J end by 0 bases, with 11 bases between. CDR3 length: 13 residues. Germline CDR1 DFQATT, CDR2 SNEGSKA (reference sequence). CDR3 coding DNA: TGCAGTGCTGGGGGGACAGTCTCCTACGAGCAGTACTTC. The encoded protein is CSAGGTVSYEQYF.

This clonotype was counted only a few times. The V call is TRBV12-3 or TRBV12-4, the J call TRBJ2-2; TRBD1 matches 8 bases. CDR3 length: 18 residues. With V trimmed by 1 base and J by 1 base, 8 bases remained unmatched. The CDR3 loop reads CASSLDRWGTGNTGELFF. CDR3 DNA: TGTGCCAGCAGTTTAGATCGTTGGGGGACAGGGAACACCGGGGAGCTGTTTTTT.

This clonotype was seen a few times. The rearrangement joins TRBV10-3 to TRBJ2-3; D is undetermined. V was pared by 6 bases and J by 2 bases, with 9 bases between. There are 13 residues in the CDR3. The germline CDR1 and CDR2 sequences are ENHRY and SYGVKD. The CDR3 loop reads CAIRTDPTDTQYF. As DNA, the CDR3 is TGTGCCATCAGAACGGACCCCACAGATACGCAGTATTTT.

The sample holds a few counts of this clonotype. The genes are TRBV18 and TRBJ2-3; no firm D call. The germline CDR1 and CDR2 sequences are KGHSH and LQKENI. The ends were cut back, 3 bases at V and 4 bases at J, with 8 bases in the middle. The CDR3 is made up of 13 amino acids. The CDR3 DNA sequence: TGTGCCAGCTCACCGGACGAGGCAGATACGCAGTATTTT. It specifies CASSPDEADTQYF.

This sequence joins TRBV11-2 and TRBJ1-1; D gene uncertain. The CDR3 extends over 13 amino acids. The germline gives CDR1 SGHAT, CDR2 FQNNGV. The V and J ends lost 4 bases and 3 bases respectively, with 9 bases between them. CDR3 loop: CASSSQRDTEAFF. In DNA, the CDR3 is TGTGCCAGCAGCTCCCAAAGGGACACTGAAGCTTTCTTT. Variable domain in full (rest from reference TRBV11-2 and TRBJ1-1): EAGVAQSPRYKIIEKRQSVAFWCNPISGHATLYWYQQILGQGPKLLIQFQNNGVVDDSQLPKDRFSAERLKGVDSTLKIQPAKLEDSAVYLCASSSQRDTEAFFGQGTRLTVV.

This clonotype was observed a handful of times. CDR3 loop: CAISELEGRTYEQYF. The CDR3 DNA reads as TGTGCCATCAGTGAGTTAGAGGGGCGCACCTACGAGCAGTACTTC. The chain is built from TRBV10-3 and TRBJ2-7; D tentatively reads TRBD1 or TRBD2 (5 bases each). The CDR3 is 15 amino acids. Per germline, CDR1 ENHRY and CDR2 SYGVKD. Trimming stripped 1 base from V and 2 bases from J, with 12 bases between.